The 27 T cell receptor beta chains listed next were all sequenced from one sample in a study of blood T cells in healthy people across ages. It was with a sample-barcoded 5' primer and a J-beta primer mix that a second PCR of roughly 7 to 11 cycles was run. Using its own MiXCR run on the 5' RACE reads, TCRdb lists one record per CDR3 protein. This sample has over 600,000 distinct CDR3 sequences, with 56% found just once. Sequencing was performed on blood. The receptors were gathered from a man aged 40-50 years in good health.

Of note for this clonotype: The junction and the germline gene differ at one end; a read error may be behind it. The V call is TRBV5-6, the J call TRBJ2-7; the D is unclear. The CDR3 has 14 residues. The V gene's germline CDR1 is SGHDT and CDR2 YYEEEE. CDR3 loop: CASSLGELTYGQYF. The CDR3 DNA sequence: TGTGCCAGCAGCTTGGGTGAACTAACCTACGGGCAGTACTTC.

The chain couples TRBV3-1 to TRBJ2-1; TRBD2 agrees at 7 bases. The V and J ends lost 5 bases and 7 bases, in that order; junction bases with no gene match: 8. The CDR3 totals 14 residues. Germline V gives CDR1 LGHDT, CDR2 YNNKEL (reference sequence). CDR3 sequence: CASSVQRGFNEQFF. The CDR3 region has the DNA TGTGCCAGCAGCGTTCAGCGGGGCTTTAATGAGCAGTTCTTC.

The chain has TRBV25-1 and TRBJ2-1; 11 bases are shared with TRBD2. This CDR3 is built from 17 residues. Germline V gives CDR1 MGHDK, CDR2 SYGVNS. V shed 4 bases and J 6 bases; nucleotides not matched to a gene: 11. CDR3 in DNA: TGTGCCAGCAGTGTCTTTAGGCTAGCGGGAGGTCCCAATGAGCAGTTCTTC. Residues: CASSVFRLAGGPNEQFF.

The chain carries TRBV9 and TRBJ2-1; TRBD1 matches 10 bases. V trimming: 3 bases; J trimming: 9 bases; junction bases outside the gene matches: 3. CDR3 size: 13 residues. The germline gives CDR1 SGDLS, CDR2 YYNGEE. CDR3 loop: CASSETGGSEQFF. As DNA, the CDR3 is TGTGCCAGCAGCGAGACAGGGGGCAGTGAGCAGTTCTTC.

The chain recombines TRBV27 with TRBJ1-1, with D unresolved. The CDR3 has 14 amino acids. Trimming stripped 0 bases from V and 1 base from J, with 6 bases between. Germline V gene data show CDR1 as MNHEY and CDR2 as SMNVEV (reference sequence). This chain's CDR3 is CASSLSTGNTEAFF. The DNA for the CDR3 is TGTGCCAGCAGTTTATCGACGGGGAACACTGAAGCTTTCTTT.

V and J are TRBV7-8 and TRBJ2-3; tentative D call: TRBD2 (6 bases). The CDR3 has 17 amino acids. Per the germline V gene, CDR1 is SGHVS and CDR2 is FQNEAQ. Trimming shortened V by 5 bases and J by 0 bases, and 18 bases separated the two germline ends. The CDR3 nucleotides are TGTGCCAGCAGCCCCACCCGACTAGGGACTAGCACAGATACGCAGTATTTT. Amino acids: CASSPTRLGTSTDTQYF.

The chain combines TRBV3-1 with TRBJ2-7, with D hard to call. The J call may be incorrect, as the DNA end agrees better with TRBJ2-5. The germline V gene has CDR1 LGHDT and CDR2 YNNKEL (reference sequence). CDR3 length: 13 residues. For the CDR3, the DNA is TGTGCCAGCAGCCAAGTCGAGTATGGGACCCAGTACTTC. This translates into CASSQVEYGTQYF.

V is TRBV5-8 and J is TRBJ2-5; perhaps TRBD1 as D (6 bases). The J call is doubtful: the DNA matches TRBJ2-7 better. The CDR3 loop spans 14 amino acids. Germline CDR1 and CDR2: SGHTS and YDEGEE. The CDR3 DNA reads as TGTGCCAGCAGCGCTGGGGGCGGAACCTACGAGCAGTACTTC. Protein sequence: CASSAGGGTYEQYF.

This chain joins TRBV5-5 and TRBJ2-1; D not certain. V lost 6 bases to trimming and J lost 5 bases, with 9 bases between them. The CDR3 is made up of 12 amino acids. Germline V gene data show CDR1 as SGHKS and CDR2 as YYEKEE (reference sequence). The CDR3 nucleotides read TGTGCCAGCACACACCTCAACAATGAGCAGTTCTTC. Amino acid sequence: CASTHLNNEQFF.

This chain links TRBV9 with TRBJ2-1; D remains unclear. There are 12 residues in the CDR3. Deletions cut 0 bases from V and 9 bases from J, with 7 bases between. Germline V gene data show CDR1 as SGDLS and CDR2 as YYNGEE. CDR3 in DNA: TGTGCCAGCAGCGTAGGGACGGGTGAGCAGTTCTTC. Translated, it gives CASSVGTGEQFF.

This sequence joins TRBV28 and TRBJ1-2, with D unresolved. CDR1 is MDHEN and CDR2 is SYDVKM in the germline V gene. This CDR3 has 12 residues. The V gene lost 1 base and the J gene lost 6 bases, with 6 bases spanning the gap. CDR3 in amino acids: CASSLFKDGYTF. The CDR3 nucleotides are TGTGCCAGCAGTTTATTTAAGGATGGCTACACCTTC.

This chain uses TRBV7-9 with TRBJ2-7, with TRBD2 matching over 11 bases. The end of the DNA fits TRBJ2-5 better, so the J call may be wrong. This CDR3 has 18 residues. Germline V gene lookup returns CDR1 SEHNR and CDR2 FQNEAQ (reference sequence). The CDR3 loop reads CASSLPPRLAGGLETQYF. The CDR3, as DNA: TGTGCCAGCAGCTTACCTCCCCGATTAGCGGGGGGGCTAGAGACCCAGTACTTC.

The gene calls are TRBV10-3 and TRBJ2-3; D is perhaps TRBD1 or TRBD2 (5 bases each). The CDR3 covers 14 residues. From germline, CDR1 is ENHRY and CDR2 SYGVKD. Trimming shortened V by 6 bases and J by 5 bases, and 15 bases separated the two germline ends. CDR3 nucleotides: TGTGCCATCAGACCCGACGACAGCGGAGATACGCAGTATTTT. Translated, it gives CAIRPDDSGDTQYF.

V usage is TRBV3-1 and J usage is TRBJ2-3, with D tentatively TRBD2 (6 bases). Trimming took off 4 bases at V and 3 bases at J, with 14 bases between the two ends. The length of the CDR3 is 15 residues. The germline V gene encodes CDR1 LGHDT and CDR2 YNNKEL (reference sequence). CDR3 sequence: CASSRPNRGTDTQYF. CDR3 DNA sequence: TGTGCCAGCAGCCGCCCTAACCGGGGGACAGATACGCAGTATTTT.

This clonotype has a handful of counts. This sequence joins TRBV29-1 and TRBJ2-4; TRBD1 might be the D (6 bases). The CDR3 has 12 residues. The V end was cut by 7 bases, the J end by 4 bases, with 11 bases between. Per germline, CDR1 SQVTM and CDR2 ANQGSEA. This chain's CDR3 is CSGRTDKNIQYF. The CDR3 nucleotides read TGCAGCGGCCGGACAGATAAAAACATTCAGTACTTC. Full variable domain (outside the CDR3, taken from reference TRBV29-1 and TRBJ2-4): SAVISQKPSRDICQRGTSLTIQCQVDSQVTMMFWYRQQPGQSLTLIATANQGSEATYESGFVIDKFPISRPNLTFSTLTVSNMSPEDSSIYLCSGRTDKNIQYFGAGTRLSVL.

V gene TRBV11-2 combines with J gene TRBJ2-7, with a possible D match to TRBD1 (6 bases). This CDR3 comprises 15 residues. Germline V gene lookup returns CDR1 SGHAT and CDR2 FQNNGV. V gave up 6 bases and J gave up 7 bases, with 22 bases separating them. CDR3 nucleotide sequence: TGTGCCAGCAGTTTTGGACAGCCTGGGCACAATGAGCAGTACTTC. Encoded protein: CASSFGQPGHNEQYF.

The chain has TRBV7-6 and TRBJ2-4; no clear D. V was pared by 5 bases and J by 0 bases, with 14 bases between. CDR3 length: 16 amino acids. The germline gives CDR1 SGHVS, CDR2 FNYEAQ. The CDR3 nucleotides are TGTGCCAGCAGCCCTCAGACGGATCTAGCCAAAAACATTCAGTACTTC. This codes for CASSPQTDLAKNIQYF. Supplemented by reference TRBV7-6 and TRBJ2-4, the full variable domain reads GAGVSQSPRYKVTKRGQDVALRCDPISGHVSLYWYRQALGQGPEFLTYFNYEAQQDKSGLPNDRFSAERPEGSISTLTIQRTEQRDSAMYRCASSPQTDLAKNIQYFGAGTRLSVL.

The chain links TRBV6-2 or TRBV6-3 to TRBJ2-7; TRBD1 agrees at 8 bases. The CDR3 spans 14 residues. Germline V gives CDR1 MNHEY, CDR2 SVGEGT. Unmatched junction bases numbered 5, after V lost 2 bases and J lost 5 bases. CDR3 in DNA: TGTGCCAGCAGTTACGGGGACAGGAAAAACGAGCAGTACTTC. Its translation: CASSYGDRKNEQYF.

The V call is TRBV11-2, the J call TRBJ2-5; the D call may be TRBD1 or TRBD2 (5 bases each). With 5 bases removed from V and 4 bases from J, the gap between germline ends came to 14 bases. Germline V gene data show CDR1 as SGHAT and CDR2 as FQNNGV. This CDR3 region has 14 residues. CDR3: CASSPTRGRETQYF. CDR3 nucleotide sequence: TGTGCCAGCAGCCCCACCCGGGGCCGAGAGACCCAGTACTTC.

The chain recombines TRBV6-1 with TRBJ1-2, with 9 positions matching TRBD1. This CDR3 comprises 17 residues. After removal of 6 bases from V and 4 bases from J, the junction contained 15 bases not matched to a gene. The V gene's germline CDR1 is MNHNS and CDR2 SASEGT. CDR3 bases: TGTGCCAGCAGCACCCTCCCCAGAACAGGGGGCGTCTATGGCTACACCTTC. Residues: CASSTLPRTGGVYGYTF.

Ten or more counts support this clonotype. The chain is built from TRBV3-1 and TRBJ2-7, with 7 bases identical to TRBD2. The CDR3 length is 13 residues. V gave up 3 bases and J gave up 6 bases; unmatched junction bases: 5. Germline values: CDR1 LGHDT, CDR2 YNNKEL (reference sequence). The CDR3 loop reads CASSQSREGEQYF. The CDR3 DNA sequence: TGTGCCAGCAGCCAGAGTAGGGAGGGCGAGCAGTACTTC.

The rearrangement joins TRBV11-3 to TRBJ1-1; no definite D call. CDR1 is SGHNT, CDR2 YENEEA, per germline. Deletions cut 5 bases from V and 0 bases from J, with 19 bases between. CDR3 length: 17 amino acids. The chain's CDR3 is CASSVGDVPRMNTEAFF. CDR3 bases: TGTGCCAGCAGCGTCGGAGACGTCCCACGGATGAACACTGAAGCTTTCTTT.

The chain links TRBV29-1 to TRBJ2-3; 7 nucleotides line up with TRBD2. Germline loops: CDR1 SQVTM, CDR2 ANQGSEA. The CDR3 totals 15 residues. The V gene end was trimmed by 7 bases and the J gene end by 0 bases; junction bases not matched to a gene: 10. As DNA, the CDR3 is TGCAGCGGGGGTACTAGCGCTTCTAGCACAGATACGCAGTATTTT. It encodes CSGGTSASSTDTQYF.

The sample holds a few counts of this clonotype. The gene calls are TRBV28 and TRBJ1-2; tentatively, D is TRBD1 (6 bases). Trimming pared 10 bases from V and 0 bases from J, leaving 21 bases between. The CDR3 is 16 amino acids. Germline V CDR1 and CDR2: MDHEN, SYDVKM. CDR3 coding DNA: TGTGCCATCCGTCAGGACAGCCAGCTACCTAACTATGGCTACACCTTC. Residues: CAIRQDSQLPNYGYTF.

This clonotype has only a few counts. This chain links TRBV2 with TRBJ2-1; 12 bases match TRBD1. Germline V CDR1 and CDR2: SNHLY, FYNNEI. The junction had 6 bases not matched to a gene; V was cut back by 6 bases and J by 9 bases. CDR3 length: 14 amino acids. DNA for the CDR3: TGTGCCAGCAGCCGGGACAGGGGGCATGGTGAGCAGTTCTTC. The encoded protein is CASSRDRGHGEQFF.

V and J are TRBV28 and TRBJ2-4; no firm D call. CDR3 length equals 15 residues. Trimming pared 5 bases from V and 0 bases from J, leaving 11 bases between. Germline V CDR1 and CDR2: MDHEN, SYDVKM. CDR3 amino acids: CASSTLGVAKNIQYF. CDR3 DNA: TGTGCCAGCAGTACCCTTGGAGTAGCCAAAAACATTCAGTACTTC.

This sequence joins TRBV20-1 and TRBJ2-3; D gene ambiguous. The V gene lost 7 bases and the J gene lost 3 bases, with 11 bases spanning the gap. Per germline, CDR1 DFQATT and CDR2 SNEGSKA (reference sequence). The CDR3 is 12 amino acids. In DNA, the CDR3 is TGCAGTGTAATAGATAGAACAGATACGCAGTATTTT. Its protein product is CSVIDRTDTQYF.